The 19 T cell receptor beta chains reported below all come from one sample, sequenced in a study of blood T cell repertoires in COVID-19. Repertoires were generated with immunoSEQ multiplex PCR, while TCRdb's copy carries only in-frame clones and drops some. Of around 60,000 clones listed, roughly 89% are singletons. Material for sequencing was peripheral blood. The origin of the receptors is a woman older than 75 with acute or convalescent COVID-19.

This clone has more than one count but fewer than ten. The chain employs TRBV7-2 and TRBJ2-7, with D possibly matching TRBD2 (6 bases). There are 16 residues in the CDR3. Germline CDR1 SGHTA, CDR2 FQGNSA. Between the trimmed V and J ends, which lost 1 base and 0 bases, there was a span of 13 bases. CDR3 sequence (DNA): TGTGCCAGCAGCTTAGATTGGCGGGGAAGCTCCTACGAGCAGTACTTC. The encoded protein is CASSLDWRGSSYEQYF.

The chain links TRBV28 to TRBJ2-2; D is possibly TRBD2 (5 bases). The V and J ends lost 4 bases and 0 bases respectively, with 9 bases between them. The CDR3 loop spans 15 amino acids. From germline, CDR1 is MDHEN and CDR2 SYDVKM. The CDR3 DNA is TGTGCCAGCAGTTCAGAGGGAACGAACACCGGGGAGCTGTTTTTT. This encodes CASSSEGTNTGELFF.

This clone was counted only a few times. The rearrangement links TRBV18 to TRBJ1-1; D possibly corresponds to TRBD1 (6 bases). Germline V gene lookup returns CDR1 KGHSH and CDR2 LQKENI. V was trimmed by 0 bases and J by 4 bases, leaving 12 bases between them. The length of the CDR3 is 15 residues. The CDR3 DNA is TGTGCCAGCTCACCACCGGGGGGGGCAAGCACTGAAGCTTTCTTT. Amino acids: CASSPPGGASTEAFF.

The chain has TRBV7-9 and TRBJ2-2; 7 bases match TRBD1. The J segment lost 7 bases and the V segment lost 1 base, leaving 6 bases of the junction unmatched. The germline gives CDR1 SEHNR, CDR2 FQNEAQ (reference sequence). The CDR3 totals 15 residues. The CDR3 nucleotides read TGTGCCAGCAGCTTAGGAGGGGGCTGGGACGGGGAGCTGTTTTTT. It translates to CASSLGGGWDGELFF.

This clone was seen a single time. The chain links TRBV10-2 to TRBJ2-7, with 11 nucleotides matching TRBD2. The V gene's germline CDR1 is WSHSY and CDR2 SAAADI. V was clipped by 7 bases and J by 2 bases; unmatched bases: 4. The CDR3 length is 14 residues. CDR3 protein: CASNLAGGPYEQYF. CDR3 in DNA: TGCGCCAGCAATCTAGCGGGAGGCCCCTACGAGCAGTACTTC.

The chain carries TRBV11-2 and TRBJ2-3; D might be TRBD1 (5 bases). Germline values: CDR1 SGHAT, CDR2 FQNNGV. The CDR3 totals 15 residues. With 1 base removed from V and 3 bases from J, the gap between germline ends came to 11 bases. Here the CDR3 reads CASSLGGYPTDTQYF. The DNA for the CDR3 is TGTGCCAGCAGCTTAGGGGGCTATCCTACAGATACGCAGTATTTT.

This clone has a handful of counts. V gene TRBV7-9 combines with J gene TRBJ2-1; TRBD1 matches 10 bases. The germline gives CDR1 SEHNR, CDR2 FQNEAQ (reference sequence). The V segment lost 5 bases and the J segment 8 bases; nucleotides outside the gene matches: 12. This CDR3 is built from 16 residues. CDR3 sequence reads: CASSRLVTGGTDEQFF. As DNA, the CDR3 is TGTGCCAGCAGCCGACTAGTGACAGGGGGCACGGATGAGCAGTTCTTC.

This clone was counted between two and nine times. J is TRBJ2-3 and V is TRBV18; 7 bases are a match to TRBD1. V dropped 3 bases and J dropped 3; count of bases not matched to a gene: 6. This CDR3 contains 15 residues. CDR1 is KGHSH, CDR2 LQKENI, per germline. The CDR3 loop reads CASSPDRAVTDTQYF. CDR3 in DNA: TGTGCCAGCTCACCTGACAGGGCGGTAACAGATACGCAGTATTTT.

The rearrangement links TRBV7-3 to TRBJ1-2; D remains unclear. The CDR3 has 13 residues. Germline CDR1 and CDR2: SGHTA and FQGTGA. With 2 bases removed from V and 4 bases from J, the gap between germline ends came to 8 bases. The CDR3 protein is CASSLDPSYGYTF. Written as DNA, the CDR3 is TGTGCCAGCAGCTTAGATCCGAGCTATGGCTACACCTTC.

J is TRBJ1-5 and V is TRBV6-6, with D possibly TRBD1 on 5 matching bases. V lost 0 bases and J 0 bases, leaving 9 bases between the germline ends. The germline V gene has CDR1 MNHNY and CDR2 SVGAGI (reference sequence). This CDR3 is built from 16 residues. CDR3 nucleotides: TGTGCCAGCAGTTACTCCACCCAGGGTAGCAATCAGCCCCAGCATTTT. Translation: CASSYSTQGSNQPQHF.

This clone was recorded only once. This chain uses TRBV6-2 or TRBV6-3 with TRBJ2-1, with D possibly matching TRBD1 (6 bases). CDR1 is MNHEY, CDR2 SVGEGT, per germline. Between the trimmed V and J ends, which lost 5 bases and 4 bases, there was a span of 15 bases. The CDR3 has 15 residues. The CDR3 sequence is CASSDGGRKYNEQFF. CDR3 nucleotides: TGTGCCAGCAGTGATGGGGGCCGAAAATACAATGAGCAGTTCTTC.

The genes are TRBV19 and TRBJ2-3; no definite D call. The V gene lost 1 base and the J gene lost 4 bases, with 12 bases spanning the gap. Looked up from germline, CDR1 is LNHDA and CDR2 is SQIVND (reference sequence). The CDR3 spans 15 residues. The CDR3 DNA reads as TGTGCCAGTAGTATAGGGGCCAGAGCCCCAGATACGCAGTATTTT. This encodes CASSIGARAPDTQYF.

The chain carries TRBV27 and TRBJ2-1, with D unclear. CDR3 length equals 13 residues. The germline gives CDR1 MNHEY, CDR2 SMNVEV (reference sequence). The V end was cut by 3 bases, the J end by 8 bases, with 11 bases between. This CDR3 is CASSFSNGHEQFF. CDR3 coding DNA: TGTGCCAGCAGTTTCTCCAATGGGCATGAGCAGTTCTTC.

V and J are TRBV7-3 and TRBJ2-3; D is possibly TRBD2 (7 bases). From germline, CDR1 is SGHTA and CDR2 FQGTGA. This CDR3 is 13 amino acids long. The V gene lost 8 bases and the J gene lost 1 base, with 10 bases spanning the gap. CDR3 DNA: TGTGCCAGCCGGGGGGCTGGCACAGATACGCAGTATTTT. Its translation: CASRGAGTDTQYF. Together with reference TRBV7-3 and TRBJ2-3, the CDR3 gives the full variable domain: GAGVSQTPSNKVTEKGKYVELRCDPISGHTALYWYRQSLGQGPEFLIYFQGTGAADDSGLPNDRFFAVRPEGSVSTLKIQRTERGDSAVYLCASRGAGTDTQYFGPGTRLTVL.

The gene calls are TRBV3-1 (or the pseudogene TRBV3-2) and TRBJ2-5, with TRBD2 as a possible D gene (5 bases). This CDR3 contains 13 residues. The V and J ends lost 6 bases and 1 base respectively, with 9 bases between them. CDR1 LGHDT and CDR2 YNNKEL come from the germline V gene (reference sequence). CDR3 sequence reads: CASSIRGQETQYF. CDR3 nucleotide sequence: TGTGCCAGCAGTATACGGGGCCAAGAGACCCAGTACTTC.

The CDR3 region is CASSFGTSSYNEQFF. CDR3 in DNA: TGTGCCAGCAGCTTTGGGACTAGCAGTTACAATGAGCAGTTCTTC. The chain couples TRBV5-4 to TRBJ2-1, with 9 bases identical to TRBD2. V shed 2 bases and J 4 bases; nucleotides not matched to a gene: 4. Germline CDR1 and CDR2: SGHNT and YYREEE (reference sequence). This CDR3 has 15 amino acids. The complete variable domain, with remaining parts taken from reference TRBV5-4 and TRBJ2-1, reads ETGVTQSPTHLIKTRGQQVTLRCSSQSGHNTVSWYQQALGQGPQFIFQYYREEENGRGNFPPRFSGLQFPNYSSELNVNALELDDSALYLCASSFGTSSYNEQFFGPGTRLTVL.

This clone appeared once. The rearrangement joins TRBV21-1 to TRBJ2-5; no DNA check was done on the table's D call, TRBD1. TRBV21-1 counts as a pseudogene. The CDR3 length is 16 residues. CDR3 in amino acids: CASSISLTVYQETQYF. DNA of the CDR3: TGTGCCAGCAGCATCAGCCTTACAGTGTACCAAGAGACCCAGTACTTC.

The CDR3 DNA sequence: TGTGCCAGCAGCCATTCCCGCCTAAGTAGCAATCAGCCCCAGCATTTT. Its translation is CASSHSRLSSNQPQHF. The V gene is TRBV3-1 (or the pseudogene TRBV3-2), the J gene TRBJ1-5; D is unclear. CDR3 size: 16 residues. Germline CDR1 reads LGHDT; CDR2 reads YNNKEL (reference sequence). The V end was cut by 3 bases, the J end by 0 bases, with 12 bases between.

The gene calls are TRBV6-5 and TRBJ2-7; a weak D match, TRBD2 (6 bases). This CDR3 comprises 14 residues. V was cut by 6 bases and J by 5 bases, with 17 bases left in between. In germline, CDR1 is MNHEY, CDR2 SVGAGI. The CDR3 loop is CASRGLARSDEQYF. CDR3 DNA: TGTGCCAGCAGAGGGCTAGCGCGGTCGGACGAGCAGTACTTC.